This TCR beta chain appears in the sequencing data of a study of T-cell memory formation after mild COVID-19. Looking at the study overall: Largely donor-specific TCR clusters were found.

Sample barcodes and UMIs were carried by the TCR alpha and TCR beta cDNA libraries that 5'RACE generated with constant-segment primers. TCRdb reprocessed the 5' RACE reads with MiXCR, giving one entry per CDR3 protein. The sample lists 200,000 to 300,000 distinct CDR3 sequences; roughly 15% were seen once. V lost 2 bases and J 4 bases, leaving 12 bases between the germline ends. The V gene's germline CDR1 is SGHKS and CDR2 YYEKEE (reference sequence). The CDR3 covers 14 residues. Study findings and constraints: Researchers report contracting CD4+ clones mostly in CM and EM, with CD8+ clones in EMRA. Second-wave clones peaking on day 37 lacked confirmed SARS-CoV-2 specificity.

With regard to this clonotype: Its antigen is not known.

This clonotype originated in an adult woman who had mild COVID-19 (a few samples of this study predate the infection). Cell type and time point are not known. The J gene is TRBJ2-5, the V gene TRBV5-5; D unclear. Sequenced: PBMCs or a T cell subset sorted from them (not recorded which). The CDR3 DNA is TGTGCCAGCAGCTTCACACGGTCGGTAGAGACCCAGTACTTC. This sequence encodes CASSFTRSVETQYF.